This entry concerns a single T cell receptor (beta chain). Its cognate antigen is unknown. This CDR3 is 14 amino acids long. Germline CDR1 SGDLS, CDR2 YYNGEE. With 6 bases clipped from V and 8 bases from J, the junction kept 11 bases outside the gene matches. The data stem from a study of OX40 agonist ivuxolimab in advanced cancers. Study at large: Three patients had partial responses: one hepatocellular carcinoma, two cutaneous melanoma.

With autoimmune disease history or systemic immunosuppression, patients were excluded. TCRdb's copy holds only in-frame clones and misses some; the assay was immunoSEQ multiplex PCR. This sample has fewer than 50,000 clones; roughly 80% occur once, and the top ten carry around an eighth. Study-wide results and caveats: CD8+ T cells were the subset that, on average, had more expanded clones than CD4+. Certain nonresponders likewise exhibited a low normalized T-cell clonal expansion.

The chain combines TRBV9 with TRBJ2-3; the match to TRBD2 covers 8 bases. The sample here was CD4+ or CD8+ T cells sorted from blood, taken in a trial of the OX40 agonist ivuxolimab. The origin of this receptor is an adult with an advanced solid tumor such as melanoma, head and neck, liver or kidney cancer. CDR3 protein: CASNLGLAHGTQYF. The CDR3 DNA is TGTGCCAGCAACCTAGGACTAGCCCATGGTACGCAGTATTTT. Full variable domain (missing parts from reference TRBV9 and TRBJ2-3): DSGVTQTPKHLITATGQRVTLRCSPRSGDLSVYWYQQSLDQGLQFLIQYYNGEERAKGNILERFSAQQFPDLHSELNLSSLELGDSALYFCASNLGLAHGTQYFGPGTRLTVL.